These T cell receptor beta chains were read from a single sample in a study of T cells in Graves' hyperthyroidism and ophthalmopathy. In TCRdb, the multiplex PCR reads were re-called with MiXCR into one record per CDR3 protein. The data contain 500,000 or so distinct CDR3 sequences, 15% to 20% of them seen just once; the ten biggest clones take up less than 30%. The sequenced sample was blood. These receptors all come from a woman younger than 45 with Graves' ophthalmopathy. The CDR3 runs from the conserved cysteine through the conserved F or W. The order of the fields is CDR3 length, clone size, J gene, V gene, D gene, CDR3 protein, CDR3 DNA. The D gene is left open where the match is weak. Size is omitted from some rows. Given values are once, few, many or a class for expanded clones.

16	.	TRBJ2-5	TRBV18	.	CASSPQPGVRGETQYF	TGTGCCAGCTCACCCCAACCGGGGGTCAGAGGGGAGACCCAGTACTTC
13	many	TRBJ2-7	TRBV12-3/TRBV12-4	TRBD1	CASREGTGLEQYF	TGTGCCAGCAGAGAAGGGACAGGGCTCGAGCAGTACTTC
12	.	TRBJ1-5	TRBV6-1	.	CASSPPGRAQHF	TGTGCCAGCAGTCCCCCGGGAAGAGCCCAGCATTTT
13	many	TRBJ1-2	TRBV28	.	CASSFPDSTGYTF	TGTGCCAGCAGTTTTCCCGACAGCACAGGCTACACCTTC
12	many	TRBJ2-7	TRBV30	.	CAWSAGGYEQYF	TGTGCCTGGAGTGCCGGCGGGTACGAGCAGTACTTC
14	.	TRBJ1-1	TRBV28	TRBD1	CTSSLGQGGTEAFF	TGTACCAGCAGTTTGGGACAGGGAGGGACTGAAGCTTTCTTT
16	.	TRBJ2-5	TRBV20-1	TRBD2	CSANEPSGRSKETQYF	TGCAGTGCTAATGAACCTAGCGGGAGGAGCAAAGAGACCCAGTACTTC
16	.	TRBJ1-1	TRBV5-1	TRBD1	CASSSGTGTPNTEAFF	TGCGCCAGCAGCTCCGGGACAGGCACTCCGAACACTGAAGCTTTCTTT
16	.	TRBJ2-7	TRBV5-1	TRBD1	CASSPRGTVFDYEQYF	TGCGCCAGCAGCCCGAGGGGGACAGTATTCGACTACGAGCAGTACTTC
17	many	TRBJ2-1	TRBV20-1	TRBD2	CSARRLAGDPTGNEQFF	TGCAGTGCTAGAAGACTAGCGGGAGACCCAACGGGGAATGAGCAGTTCTTC
13	many	TRBJ1-5	TRBV12-3/TRBV12-4	.	CASSFYDNQPQHF	TGTGCCAGCAGTTTCTATGACAATCAGCCCCAGCATTTT
16	many	TRBJ1-5	TRBV7-2	.	CASSDGTGYRNQPQHF	TGTGCCAGCAGCGACGGGACTGGGTATCGCAATCAGCCCCAGCATTTT
12	many	TRBJ1-1	TRBV5-1	.	CASSMDSTEAFF	TGCGCCAGCAGCATGGACAGCACTGAAGCTTTCTTT
13	few	TRBJ1-1	TRBV6-1	.	CASSVTRNTEAFF	TGTGCCAGCAGTGTGACAAGAAACACTGAAGCTTTCTTT
18	many	TRBJ2-4	TRBV5-1	TRBD1	CASSLAWLDRVTENIQYF	TGCGCCAGCAGCTTGGCATGGCTGGACAGGGTTACCGAAAACATTCAGTACTTC
15	.	TRBJ2-3	TRBV9	TRBD2	CASSATSGGTDTQYF	TGTGCCAGCAGCGCTACTAGCGGGGGCACAGATACGCAGTATTTT
15	once	TRBJ1-3	TRBV6-2/TRBV6-3	.	CASSSTLGNGNTIYF	TGTGCCAGCAGTTCAACCTTGGGTAATGGAAACACCATATATTTT
14	.	TRBJ2-2	TRBV25-1	.	CASSGGAYTGELFF	TGTGCCAGCAGTGGAGGGGCGTACACCGGGGAGCTGTTTTTT
16	.	TRBJ2-2	TRBV5-1	TRBD1	CASATGADSNTGELFF	TGCGCCAGTGCGACAGGGGCTGATTCGAACACCGGGGAGCTGTTTTTT
14	many	TRBJ2-1	TRBV6-5	.	CASSYDEDFDEQFF	TGTGCCAGCAGTTACGACGAAGACTTCGATGAGCAGTTCTTC
16	many	TRBJ2-7	TRBV5-1	TRBD1	CASSSSGQGLSYEQCF	TGCGCCAGCAGCTCCTCGGGACAGGGACTTTCCTACGAGCAGTGCTTC
13	.	TRBJ1-1	TRBV6-2/TRBV6-3	.	CASSLLWASEAFF	TGTGCCAGCAGCTTATTATGGGCCTCTGAAGCTTTCTTT
14	few	TRBJ2-3	TRBV29-1	.	CSVGKEFVADTQYF	TGCAGCGTTGGGAAGGAGTTCGTCGCAGATACGCAGTATTTT
11	many	TRBJ2-3	TRBV2	.	CASNRWNTQYF	TGTGCCAGCAATAGGTGGAATACGCAGTATTTT
18	.	TRBJ2-5	TRBV28	TRBD1	CASSLGTGRTLLRRSRNF	TGTGCCAGCAGTTTGGGGACAGGGAGGACTCTGTTACGAAGGAGTAGGAACTTC
12	.	TRBJ2-2	TRBV10-2	.	CASSRWTGELFF	TGCGCCAGCAGTCGGTGGACCGGGGAACTGTTTTTT
15	many	TRBJ1-1	TRBV7-9	.	CASSEGPGHGGVAFF	TGTGCCAGCAGCGAGGGACCGGGACATGGAGGAGTGGCTTTCTTT
14	few	TRBJ2-4	TRBV28	.	CASRITGGQDIQYF	TGTGCCAGCAGGATAACCGGGGGCCAGGACATTCAGTACTTC
12	.	TRBJ2-7	TRBV7-8	.	CASRRDPYEQYF	TGTGCCAGCAGACGGGACCCCTACGAGCAGTACTTC